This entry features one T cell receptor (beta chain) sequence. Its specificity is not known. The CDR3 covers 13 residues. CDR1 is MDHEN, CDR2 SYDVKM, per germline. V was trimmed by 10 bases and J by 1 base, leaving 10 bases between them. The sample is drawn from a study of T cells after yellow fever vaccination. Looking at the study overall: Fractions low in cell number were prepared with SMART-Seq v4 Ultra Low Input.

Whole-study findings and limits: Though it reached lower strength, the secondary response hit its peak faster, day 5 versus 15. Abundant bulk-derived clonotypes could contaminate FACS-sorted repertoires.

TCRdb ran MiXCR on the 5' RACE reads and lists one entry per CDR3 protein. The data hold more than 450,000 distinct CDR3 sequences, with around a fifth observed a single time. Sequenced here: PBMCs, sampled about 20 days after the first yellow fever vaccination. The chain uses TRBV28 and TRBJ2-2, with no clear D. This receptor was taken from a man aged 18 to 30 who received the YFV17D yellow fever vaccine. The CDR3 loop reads CANQKGNTGELFF. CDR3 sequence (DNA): TGTGCCAATCAAAAGGGGAACACCGGGGAGCTGTTTTTT.